The 2 T cell receptor beta chains below all came from one sample that was sequenced in a study of chemoradiotherapy in HPV16-positive cancers. Assay used: immunoSEQ multiplex PCR; TCRdb lists only in-frame clones, some missing. The sample holds 1,500 to 2,000 clones, approximately 86% seen once. The source was tumor tissue, collected from a patient who underwent chemoradiotherapy. All receptors derive from a human donor with HPV-associated anogenital cancer.

This chain links TRBV9 with TRBJ2-3; 10 bases line up with TRBD2. The V gene's germline CDR1 is SGDLS and CDR2 YYNGEE. The V segment lost 0 bases and the J segment 1 base; nucleotides outside the gene matches: 5. The CDR3 runs 17 residues. In nucleotides, the CDR3 is TGTGCCAGCAGCGTAGGAGGTAGCGGGGGGCGCACAGATACGCAGTATTTT. It yields the protein CASSVGGSGGRTDTQYF.

For the CDR3, the DNA is TGTGCCAGTCGACAGTCGGGAGAGACCCAGTACTTC. This encodes CASRQSGETQYF. This chain uses TRBV19 with TRBJ2-5; tentative D call: TRBD1 (5 bases). This CDR3 region has 12 residues. The germline gives CDR1 LNHDA, CDR2 SQIVND (reference sequence). Trimming took off 8 bases at V and 4 bases at J, with 11 bases between the two ends.